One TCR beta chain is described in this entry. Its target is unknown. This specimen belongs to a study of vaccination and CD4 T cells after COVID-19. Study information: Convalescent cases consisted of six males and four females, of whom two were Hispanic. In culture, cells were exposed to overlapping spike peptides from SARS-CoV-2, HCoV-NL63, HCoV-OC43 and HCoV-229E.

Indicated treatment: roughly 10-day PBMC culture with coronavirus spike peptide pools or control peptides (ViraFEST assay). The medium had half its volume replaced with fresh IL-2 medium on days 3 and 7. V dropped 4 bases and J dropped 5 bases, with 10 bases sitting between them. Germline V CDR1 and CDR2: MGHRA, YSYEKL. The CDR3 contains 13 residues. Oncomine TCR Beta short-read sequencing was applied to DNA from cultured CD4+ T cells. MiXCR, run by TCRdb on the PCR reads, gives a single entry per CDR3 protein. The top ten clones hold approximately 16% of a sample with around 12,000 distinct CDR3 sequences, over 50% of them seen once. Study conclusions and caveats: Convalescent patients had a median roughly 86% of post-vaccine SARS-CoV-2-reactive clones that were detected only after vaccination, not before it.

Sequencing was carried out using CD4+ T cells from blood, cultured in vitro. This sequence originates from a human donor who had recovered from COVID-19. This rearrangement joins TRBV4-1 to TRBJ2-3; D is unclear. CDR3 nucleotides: TGCGCCAGCAGCCCCTTTCCCGGAGATACGCAGTATTTT. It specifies CASSPFPGDTQYF.